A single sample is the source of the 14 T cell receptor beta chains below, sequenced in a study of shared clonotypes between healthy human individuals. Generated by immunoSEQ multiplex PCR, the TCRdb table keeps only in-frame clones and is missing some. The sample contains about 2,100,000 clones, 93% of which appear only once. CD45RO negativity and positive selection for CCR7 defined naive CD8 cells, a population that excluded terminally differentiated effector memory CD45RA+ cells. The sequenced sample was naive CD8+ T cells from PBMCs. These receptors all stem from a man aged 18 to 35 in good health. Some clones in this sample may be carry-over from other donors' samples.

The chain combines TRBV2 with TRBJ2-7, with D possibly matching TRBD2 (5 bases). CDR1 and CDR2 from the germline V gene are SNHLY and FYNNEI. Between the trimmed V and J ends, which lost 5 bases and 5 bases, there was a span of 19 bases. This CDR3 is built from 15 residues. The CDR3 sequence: CASSIGVTLGNEQYF. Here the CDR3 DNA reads TGTGCCAGCAGTATTGGGGTAACACTAGGCAACGAGCAGTACTTC.

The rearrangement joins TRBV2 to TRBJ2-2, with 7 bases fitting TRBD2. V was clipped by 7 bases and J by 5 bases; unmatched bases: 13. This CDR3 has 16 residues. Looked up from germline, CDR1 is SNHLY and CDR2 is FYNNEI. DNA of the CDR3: TGTGCCAGCACTGGGTTGGCGGGAGAGGGTACCGGGGAGCTGTTTTTT. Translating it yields CASTGLAGEGTGELFF.

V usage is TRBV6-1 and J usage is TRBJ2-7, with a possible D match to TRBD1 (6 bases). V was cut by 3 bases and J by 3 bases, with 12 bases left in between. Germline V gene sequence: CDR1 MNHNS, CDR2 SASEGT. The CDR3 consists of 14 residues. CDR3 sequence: CASSEQGNLYEQYF. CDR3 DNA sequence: TGTGCCAGCAGTGAGCAGGGGAATCTCTACGAGCAGTACTTC.

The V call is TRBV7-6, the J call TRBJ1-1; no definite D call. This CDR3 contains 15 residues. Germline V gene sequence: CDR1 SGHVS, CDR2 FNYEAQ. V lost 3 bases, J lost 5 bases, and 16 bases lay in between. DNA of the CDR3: TGTGCCAGCAGCTTCCCGACGGCTTGGGCAACTGAAGCTTTCTTT. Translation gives CASSFPTAWATEAFF.

The CDR3 region is CASRIGQGETF. CDR3 nucleotides: TGTGCCAGCAGAATAGGACAGGGTGAAACCTTC. This chain links TRBV6-1 with TRBJ1-2, with 8 nucleotides matching TRBD1. The CDR3 consists of 11 residues. Germline V CDR1 and CDR2: MNHNS, SASEGT. The J segment lost 14 bases and the V segment lost 6 bases, leaving 8 bases of the junction unmatched.

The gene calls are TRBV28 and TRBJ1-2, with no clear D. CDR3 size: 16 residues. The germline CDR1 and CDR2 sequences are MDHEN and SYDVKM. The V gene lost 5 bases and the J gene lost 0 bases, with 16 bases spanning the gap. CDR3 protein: CASSPLPGTPNYGYTF. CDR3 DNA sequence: TGTGCCAGCAGTCCCCTTCCAGGTACTCCTAACTATGGCTACACCTTC.

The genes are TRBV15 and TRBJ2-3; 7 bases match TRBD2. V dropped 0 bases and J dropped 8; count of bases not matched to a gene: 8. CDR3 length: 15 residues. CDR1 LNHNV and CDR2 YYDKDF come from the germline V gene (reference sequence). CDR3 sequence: CATSRDLRERGTQYF. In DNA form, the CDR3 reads TGTGCCACCAGCAGAGATCTTCGGGAGCGGGGTACGCAGTATTTT.

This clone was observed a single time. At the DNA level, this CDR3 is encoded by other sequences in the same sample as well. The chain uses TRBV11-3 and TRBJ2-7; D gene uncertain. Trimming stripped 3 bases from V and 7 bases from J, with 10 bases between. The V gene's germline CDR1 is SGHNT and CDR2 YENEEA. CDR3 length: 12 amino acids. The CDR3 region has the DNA TGTGCCAGCAGCTTGGATCGCCGGGAGCAGTACTTC. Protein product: CASSLDRREQYF.

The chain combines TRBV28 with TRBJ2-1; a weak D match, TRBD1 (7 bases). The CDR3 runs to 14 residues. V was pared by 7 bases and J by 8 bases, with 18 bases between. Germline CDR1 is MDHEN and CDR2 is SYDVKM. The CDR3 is CASTLLGGGDEQFF. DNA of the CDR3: TGTGCCAGCACCTTACTAGGGGGCGGGGATGAGCAGTTCTTC.

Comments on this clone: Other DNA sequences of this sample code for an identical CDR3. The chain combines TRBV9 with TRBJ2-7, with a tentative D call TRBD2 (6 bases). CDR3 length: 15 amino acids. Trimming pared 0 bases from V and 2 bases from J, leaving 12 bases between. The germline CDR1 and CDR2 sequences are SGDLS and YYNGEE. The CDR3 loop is CASSVDGGGPYEQYF. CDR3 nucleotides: TGTGCCAGCAGCGTAGATGGGGGAGGCCCCTACGAGCAGTACTTC. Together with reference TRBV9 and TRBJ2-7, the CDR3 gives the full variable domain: DSGVTQTPKHLITATGQRVTLRCSPRSGDLSVYWYQQSLDQGLQFLIQYYNGEERAKGNILERFSAQQFPDLHSELNLSSLELGDSALYFCASSVDGGGPYEQYFGPGTRLTVT.

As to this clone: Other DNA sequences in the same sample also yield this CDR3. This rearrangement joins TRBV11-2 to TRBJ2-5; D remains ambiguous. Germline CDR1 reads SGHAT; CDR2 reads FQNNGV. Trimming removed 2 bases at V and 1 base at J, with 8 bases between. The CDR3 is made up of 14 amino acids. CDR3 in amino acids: CASSLFGVQETQYF. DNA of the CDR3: TGTGCCAGCAGCTTATTCGGCGTCCAAGAGACCCAGTACTTC.

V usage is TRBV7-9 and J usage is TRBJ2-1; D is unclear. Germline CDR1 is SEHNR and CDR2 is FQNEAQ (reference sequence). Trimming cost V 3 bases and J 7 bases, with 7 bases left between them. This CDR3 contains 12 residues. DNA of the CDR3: TGTGCCAGCAGCTTGCCGGAGAATGAGCAGTTCTTC. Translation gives CASSLPENEQFF.

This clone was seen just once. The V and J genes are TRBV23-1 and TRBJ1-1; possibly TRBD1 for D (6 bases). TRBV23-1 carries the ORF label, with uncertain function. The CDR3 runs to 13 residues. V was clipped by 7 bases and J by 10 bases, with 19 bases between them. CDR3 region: CASNIVGGRSAFF. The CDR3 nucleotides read TGCGCCAGCAATATAGTCGGGGGCAGGTCAGCTTTCTTT.

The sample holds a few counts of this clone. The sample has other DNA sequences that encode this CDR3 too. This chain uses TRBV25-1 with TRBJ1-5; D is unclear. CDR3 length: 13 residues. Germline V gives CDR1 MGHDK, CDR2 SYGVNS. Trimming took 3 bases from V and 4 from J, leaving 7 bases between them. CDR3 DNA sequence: TGTGCCAGCAGTGAGGGAGGGAATCAGCCCCAGCATTTT. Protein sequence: CASSEGGNQPQHF.